The entry below gives a single TCR beta chain sequence along with its context. No antigen is known for it. This entry is derived from a study of OX40 agonist ivuxolimab in advanced cancers. Findings and limits, study-wide: At 0.1 to 3.0 mg/kg, CD4+ and CD8+ blood T cells expanded clonally by week 6.

Repertoires were generated with immunoSEQ multiplex PCR, while TCRdb's copy carries only in-frame clones and drops some. The table has 70,000 or so clones, around nine tenths seen once; the top ten hold around 0.73%. The clonotype originates from an adult with an advanced solid tumor such as melanoma, head and neck, liver or kidney cancer. Sequenced material: CD4+ or CD8+ T cells sorted from blood, taken in a trial of the OX40 agonist ivuxolimab.

This CDR3 reads CASSFTGQGRLDQYF. In DNA form, the CDR3 reads TGCGCCAGCAGCTTTACGGGACAGGGTCGTCTGGATCAGTACTTC. The chain couples TRBV5-1 to TRBJ2-7; 9 bases map to TRBD1. Germline V gives CDR1 SGHRS, CDR2 YFSETQ. Unmatched junction bases numbered 13, after V lost 2 bases and J lost 10 bases. CDR3 size: 15 residues.